This T cell receptor (beta chain) was obtained from a study of blood T cell repertoires in COVID-19. Study at large: Sites across the United States, Italy and Spain contributed samples from acute and convalescent COVID-19.

Per the original methods: Reference gene primer amplification gave nucleated cell count estimates. The data were produced by immunoSEQ multiplex PCR, yet TCRdb's version contains in-frame clones alone and is incomplete. The V and J calls and clone size come from that table; D and trimming were worked out from the DNA. The sample yields fewer than 150,000 clones, 81% seen once. This clone has only a few counts. V dropped 0 bases and J dropped 6; count of bases not matched to a gene: 3. There are 14 residues in the CDR3. Germline CDR1 is MNHEY and CDR2 is SVGAGI. The origin of this receptor is a man aged 45-60 years with acute or convalescent COVID-19. Sequencing was performed on peripheral blood. The rearrangement uses TRBV6-5 and TRBJ1-1; 8 bases match TRBD1. CDR3 bases: TGTGCCAGCAGTTACTCTGGACAGGGCTCTGAAGCTTTCTTT. This codes for CASSYSGQGSEAFF.